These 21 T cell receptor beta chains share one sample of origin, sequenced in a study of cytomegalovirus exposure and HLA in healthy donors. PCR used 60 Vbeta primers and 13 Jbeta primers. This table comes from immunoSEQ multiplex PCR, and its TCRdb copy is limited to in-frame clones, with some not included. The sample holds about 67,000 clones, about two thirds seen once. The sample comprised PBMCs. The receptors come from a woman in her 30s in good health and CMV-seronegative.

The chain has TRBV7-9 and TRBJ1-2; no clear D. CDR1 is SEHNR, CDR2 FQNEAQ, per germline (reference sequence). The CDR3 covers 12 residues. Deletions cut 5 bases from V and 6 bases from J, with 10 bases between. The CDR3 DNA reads TGTGCCAGCAGCCCAGGACTCAATGGCTACACCTTC. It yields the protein CASSPGLNGYTF. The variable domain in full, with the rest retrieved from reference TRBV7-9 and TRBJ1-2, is DTGVSQNPRHKITKRGQNVTFRCDPISEHNRLYWYRQTLGQGPEFLTYFQNEAQLEKSRLLSDRFSAERPKGSFSTLEIQRTEQGDSAMYLCASSPGLNGYTFGSGTRLTVV.

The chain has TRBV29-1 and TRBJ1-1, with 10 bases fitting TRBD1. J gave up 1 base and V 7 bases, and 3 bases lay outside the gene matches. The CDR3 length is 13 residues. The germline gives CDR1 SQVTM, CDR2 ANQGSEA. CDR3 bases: TGCAGCGGACAGGGGGCTAGGAACACTGAAGCTTTCTTT. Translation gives CSGQGARNTEAFF. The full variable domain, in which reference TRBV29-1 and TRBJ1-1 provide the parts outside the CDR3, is SAVISQKPSRDICQRGTSLTIQCQVDSQVTMMFWYRQQPGQSLTLIATANQGSEATYESGFVIDKFPISRPNLTFSTLTVSNMSPEDSSIYLCSGQGARNTEAFFGQGTRLTVV.

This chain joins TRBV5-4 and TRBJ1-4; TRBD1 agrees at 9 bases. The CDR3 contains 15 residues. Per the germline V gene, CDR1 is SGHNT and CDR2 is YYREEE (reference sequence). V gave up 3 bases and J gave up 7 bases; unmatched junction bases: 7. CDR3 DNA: TGTGCCAGCAGCTCTGGGGGGACAGGGAGTGAAAAACTGTTTTTT. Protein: CASSSGGTGSEKLFF.

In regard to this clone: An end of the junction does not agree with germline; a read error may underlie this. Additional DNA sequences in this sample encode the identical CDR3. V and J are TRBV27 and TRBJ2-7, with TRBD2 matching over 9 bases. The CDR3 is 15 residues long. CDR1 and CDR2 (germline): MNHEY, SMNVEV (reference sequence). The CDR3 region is CASSSRGGRSYEQYF. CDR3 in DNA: TGTGCCAGCAGTTCGCGGGGGGGCCGCTCCTACGAGCAGTACTTT.

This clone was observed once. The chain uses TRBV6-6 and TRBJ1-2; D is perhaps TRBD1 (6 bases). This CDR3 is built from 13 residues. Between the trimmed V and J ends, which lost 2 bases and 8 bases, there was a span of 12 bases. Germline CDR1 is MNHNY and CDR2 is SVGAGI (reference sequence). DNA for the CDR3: TGTGCCAGCAGTTACCAGGGGACAATGGGCTACACCTTC. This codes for CASSYQGTMGYTF.

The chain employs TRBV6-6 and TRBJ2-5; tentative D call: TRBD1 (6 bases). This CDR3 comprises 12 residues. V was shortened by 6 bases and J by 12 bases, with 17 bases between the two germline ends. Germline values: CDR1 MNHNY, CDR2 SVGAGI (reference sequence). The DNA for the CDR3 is TGTGCCAGCAGCAGAGACCGGACAGTAGAGTACTTC. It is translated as CASSRDRTVEYF.

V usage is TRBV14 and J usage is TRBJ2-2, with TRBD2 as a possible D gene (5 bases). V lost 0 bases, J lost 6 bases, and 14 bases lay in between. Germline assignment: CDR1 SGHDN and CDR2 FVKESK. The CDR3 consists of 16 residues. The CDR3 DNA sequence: TGTGCCAGCAGCCAAGAGAGCCTAGCTGGCGCCGGGGAGCTGTTTTTT. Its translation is CASSQESLAGAGELFF.

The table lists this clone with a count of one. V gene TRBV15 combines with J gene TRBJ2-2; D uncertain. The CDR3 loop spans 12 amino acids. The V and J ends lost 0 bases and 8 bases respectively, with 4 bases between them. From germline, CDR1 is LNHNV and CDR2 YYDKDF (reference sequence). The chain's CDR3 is CATSRDIGELFF. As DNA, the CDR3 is TGTGCCACCAGCAGAGATATAGGGGAGCTGTTTTTT. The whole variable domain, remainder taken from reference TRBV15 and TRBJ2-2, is DAMVIQNPRYQVTQFGKPVTLSCSQTLNHNVMYWYQQKSSQAPKLLFHYYDKDFNNEADTPDNFQSRRPNTSFCFLDIRSPGLGDTAMYLCATSRDIGELFFGEGSRLTVL.

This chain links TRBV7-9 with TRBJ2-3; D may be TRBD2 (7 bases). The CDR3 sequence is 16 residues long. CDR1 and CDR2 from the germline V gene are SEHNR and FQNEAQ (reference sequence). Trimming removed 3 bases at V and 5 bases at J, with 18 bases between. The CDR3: CASSFRGGGPGDTQYF. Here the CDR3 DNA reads TGTGCCAGCAGCTTCCGAGGGGGGGGGCCGGGAGATACGCAGTATTTT.

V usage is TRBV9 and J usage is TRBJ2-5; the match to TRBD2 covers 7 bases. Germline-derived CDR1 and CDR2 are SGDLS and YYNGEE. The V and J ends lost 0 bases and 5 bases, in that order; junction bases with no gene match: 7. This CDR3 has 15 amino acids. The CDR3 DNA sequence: TGTGCCAGCAGCGTAGATCCAGCGGGGCAGGAGACCCAGTACTTC. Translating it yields CASSVDPAGQETQYF.

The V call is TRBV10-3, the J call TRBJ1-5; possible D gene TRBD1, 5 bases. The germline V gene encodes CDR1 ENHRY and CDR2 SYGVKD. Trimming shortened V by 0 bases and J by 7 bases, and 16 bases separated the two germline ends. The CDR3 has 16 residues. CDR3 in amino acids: CAISESLVRARQPQHF. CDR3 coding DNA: TGTGCCATCAGTGAGTCGCTAGTCAGGGCAAGACAGCCCCAGCATTTT.

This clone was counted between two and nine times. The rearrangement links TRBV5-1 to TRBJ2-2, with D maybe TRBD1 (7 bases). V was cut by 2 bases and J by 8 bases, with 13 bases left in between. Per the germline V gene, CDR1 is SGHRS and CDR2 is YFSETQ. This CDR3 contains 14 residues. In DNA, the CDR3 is TGCGCCAGCAGCTTCGCAGGGGGGACAGGGGAGCTGTTTTTT. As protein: CASSFAGGTGELFF. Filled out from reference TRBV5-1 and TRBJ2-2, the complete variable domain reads KAGVTQTPRYLIKTRGQQVTLSCSPISGHRSVSWYQQTPGQGLQFLFEYFSETQRNKGNFPGRFSGRQFSNSRSEMNVSTLELGDSALYLCASSFAGGTGELFFGEGSRLTVL.

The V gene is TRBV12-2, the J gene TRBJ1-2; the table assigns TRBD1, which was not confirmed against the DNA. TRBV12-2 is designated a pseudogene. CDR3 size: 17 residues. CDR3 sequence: CASRLITSHRVIGGYTF. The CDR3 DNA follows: TGTGCAAGTCGCTTAATTACCTCCCACAGGGTAATAGGGGGCTACACCTTC.

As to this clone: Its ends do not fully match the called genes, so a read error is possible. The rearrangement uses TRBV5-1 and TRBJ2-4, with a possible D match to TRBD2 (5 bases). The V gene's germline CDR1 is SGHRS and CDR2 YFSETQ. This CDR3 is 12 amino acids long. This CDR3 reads CASHDPGDIQYF. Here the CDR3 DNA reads TGTGCCAGCCACGACCCCGGGGACATTCAGTACTTC. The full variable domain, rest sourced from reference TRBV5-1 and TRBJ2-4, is KAGVTQTPRYLIKTRGQQVTLSCSPISGHRSVSWYQQTPGQGLQFLFEYFSETQRNKGNFPGRFSGRQFSNSRSEMNVSTLELGDSALYLCASHDPGDIQYFGAGTRLSVL.

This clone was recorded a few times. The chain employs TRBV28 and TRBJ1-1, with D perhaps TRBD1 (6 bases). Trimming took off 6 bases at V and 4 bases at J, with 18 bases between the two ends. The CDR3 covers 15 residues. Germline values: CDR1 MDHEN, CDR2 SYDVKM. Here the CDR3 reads CASSTHHRDGTEAFF. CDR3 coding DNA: TGTGCCAGCAGCACCCATCACAGGGATGGCACTGAAGCTTTCTTT.

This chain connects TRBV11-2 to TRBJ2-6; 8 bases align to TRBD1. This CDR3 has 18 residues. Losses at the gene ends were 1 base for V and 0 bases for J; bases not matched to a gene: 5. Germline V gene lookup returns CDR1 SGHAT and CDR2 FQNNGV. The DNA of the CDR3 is TGTGCCAGCAGCTTAGGGACAGGGTATAGCTCTGGGGCCAACGTCCTGACTTTC. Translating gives CASSLGTGYSSGANVLTF.

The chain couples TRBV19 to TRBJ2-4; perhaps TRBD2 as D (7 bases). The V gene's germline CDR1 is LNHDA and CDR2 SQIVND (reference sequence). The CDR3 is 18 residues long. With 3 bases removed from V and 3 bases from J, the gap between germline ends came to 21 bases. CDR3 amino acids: CASSMGSRGGIVKNIQYF. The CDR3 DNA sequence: TGTGCCAGTAGTATGGGCTCGAGGGGGGGGATTGTCAAAAACATTCAGTACTTC.

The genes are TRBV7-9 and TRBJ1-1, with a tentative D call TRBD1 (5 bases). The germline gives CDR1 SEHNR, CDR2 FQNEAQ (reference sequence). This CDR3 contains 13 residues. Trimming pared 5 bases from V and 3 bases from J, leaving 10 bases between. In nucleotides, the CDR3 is TGTGCCAGCAGCGAGACCAGGGACACTGAAGCTTTCTTT. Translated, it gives CASSETRDTEAFF.

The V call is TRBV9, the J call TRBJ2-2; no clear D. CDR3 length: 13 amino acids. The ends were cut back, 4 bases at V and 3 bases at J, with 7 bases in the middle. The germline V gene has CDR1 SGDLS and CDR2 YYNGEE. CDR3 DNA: TGTGCCAGCAGCCCGCAGGACACCGGGGAGCTGTTTTTT. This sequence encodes CASSPQDTGELFF.

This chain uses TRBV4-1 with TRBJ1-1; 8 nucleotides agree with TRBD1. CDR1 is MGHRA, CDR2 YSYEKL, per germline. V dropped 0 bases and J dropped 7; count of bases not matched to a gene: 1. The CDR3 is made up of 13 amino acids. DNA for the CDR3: TGCGCCAGCAGCCAAGAAGGGACAGGTGAAGCTTTCTTT. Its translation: CASSQEGTGEAFF.

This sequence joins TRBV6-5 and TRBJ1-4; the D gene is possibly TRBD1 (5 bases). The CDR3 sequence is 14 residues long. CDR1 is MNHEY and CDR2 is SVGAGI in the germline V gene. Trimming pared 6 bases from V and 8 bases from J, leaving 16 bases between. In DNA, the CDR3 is TGTGCCAGCAGGGAGACCGGGACTGGAGAAAAACTGTTTTTT. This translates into CASRETGTGEKLFF.